One and the same sample provided the 25 T cell receptor beta chains below, sequenced in a study of regulatory T cells in long-lasting Graves disease. This sample's time point: newly diagnosed GD, antithyroid drugs for less than 3 months. Following extraction of RNA from PBMCs, that RNA was used to make the TCR library. TCR beta libraries were built with iRepertoire HTBI primers and Arm-PCR of CDR3 regions. In TCRdb, the multiplex PCR reads were re-called with MiXCR into one record per CDR3 protein. Of over 500,000 distinct CDR3 sequences detected, around 17% appear once; the ten largest clones hold approximately 20%. The sample was also reused in another study, on T cells in Graves' hyperthyroidism and ophthalmopathy.

The sequencing used peripheral blood mononuclear cells (PBMCs), collected at new diagnosis, from a patient treated with antithyroid drugs. These receptors were taken from a young woman with Graves disease.

This clonotype was seen at least ten times. The J gene is TRBJ2-3, the V gene TRBV12-3 or TRBV12-4; D uncertain. V lost 0 bases and J 5 bases, leaving 9 bases between the germline ends. This CDR3 spans 14 amino acids. DNA of the CDR3: TGTGCCAGCAGTTTAGCGAATGGGAAAGATACGCAGTATTTT. Its protein is CASSLANGKDTQYF.

At least ten counts were recorded for this clonotype. The chain couples TRBV27 to TRBJ2-6; D unresolved. V was shortened by 3 bases and J by 4 bases, with 7 bases between the two germline ends. In germline, CDR1 is MNHEY, CDR2 SMNVEV (reference sequence). The CDR3 extends over 14 amino acids. CDR3 nucleotide sequence: TGTGCCAGCAGTTTTTCCAGAGGGGCCAACGTCCTGACTTTC. This sequence encodes CASSFSRGANVLTF. Using reference TRBV27 and TRBJ2-6 for the parts outside the CDR3, the full variable domain is EAQVTQNPRYLITVTGKKLTVTCSQNMNHEYMSWYRQDPGLGLRQIYYSMNVEVTDKGDVPEGYKVSRKEKRNFPLILESPSPNQTSLYFCASSFSRGANVLTFGAGSRLTVL.

There are a few counts of this clonotype. This rearrangement joins TRBV7-3 to TRBJ2-6; D unresolved. The V end lost 5 bases, the J end lost 2 bases, and 13 bases lay between the germline ends. Germline V gene lookup returns CDR1 SGHTA and CDR2 FQGTGA. CDR3 length equals 16 residues. In DNA form, the CDR3 reads TGTGCCAGCAGCCCCGCCGTCCGGGCTGGGGCCAACGTCCTGACTTTC. Translated: CASSPAVRAGANVLTF. The whole variable domain, remainder taken from reference TRBV7-3 and TRBJ2-6, is GAGVSQTPSNKVTEKGKYVELRCDPISGHTALYWYRQSLGQGPEFLIYFQGTGAADDSGLPNDRFFAVRPEGSVSTLKIQRTERGDSAVYLCASSPAVRAGANVLTFGAGSRLTVL.

This chain connects TRBV28 to TRBJ1-2; TRBD1 is a possible D gene (6 bases). Germline V gene sequence: CDR1 MDHEN, CDR2 SYDVKM. Trimming took 2 bases from V and 4 from J, leaving 8 bases between them. There are 13 residues in the CDR3. For the CDR3, the DNA is TGTGCCAGCAGTTTACTAGGGGGCTATGGCTACACCTTC. Its protein product is CASSLLGGYGYTF.

Turning to this clonotype: The junction differs from germline at one of its ends, possibly a read error. The chain combines TRBV6-1 with TRBJ1-1; TRBD1 is a possible D gene (5 bases). This CDR3 contains 15 residues. Germline CDR1 MNHNS, CDR2 SASEGT. CDR3 in amino acids: CASSKFWGMNTEASF. The CDR3 DNA reads as TGTGCCAGTTCCAAGTTTTGGGGGATGAACACTGAAGCTTCCTTT.

This clonotype was counted ten times or more. The chain recombines TRBV27 with TRBJ1-6, with D tentatively TRBD1 (6 bases). V was trimmed by 5 bases and J by 14 bases, leaving 22 bases between them. Per the germline V gene, CDR1 is MNHEY and CDR2 is SMNVEV (reference sequence). The CDR3 length is 15 residues. CDR3 residues: CASSPLRDTGLSLHF. The CDR3 coding sequence is TGTGCCAGCAGTCCTCTCCGGGACACCGGATTATCCCTCCACTTT.

In its sample, this clonotype was seen many times. V gene TRBV28 combines with J gene TRBJ1-2, with TRBD1 identical over 9 bases. After removal of 6 bases from V and 3 bases from J, the junction contained 5 bases not matched to a gene. The CDR3 loop spans 14 amino acids. Per the germline V gene, CDR1 is MDHEN and CDR2 is SYDVKM. The CDR3 nucleotides read TGTGCCAGCAGATTCGACAGGGGGGACTATGGCTACACCTTC. Translation: CASRFDRGDYGYTF.

This clonotype came up many times. The J gene is TRBJ1-2, the V gene TRBV6-6, with D possibly TRBD1 on 6 matching bases. Per germline, CDR1 MNHNY and CDR2 SVGAGI (reference sequence). The CDR3 has 15 residues. The V gene lost 0 bases and the J gene lost 8 bases, with 16 bases spanning the gap. The CDR3, as DNA: TGTGCCAGCAGTTACTCGATCCAGGGGATGGGCGGCTACACCTTC. It yields the protein CASSYSIQGMGGYTF.

In its sample, this clonotype was seen many times. The chain recombines TRBV6-4 with TRBJ1-2; 9 bases are shared with TRBD1. The V segment lost 3 bases and the J segment 8 bases; nucleotides outside the gene matches: 10. The CDR3 contains 15 residues. Germline assignment: CDR1 MRHNA and CDR2 SNTAGT. Written as DNA, the CDR3 is TGTGCCAGCAGTGAGTTCCGGGGACAGGGATACGGCTACACCTTC. Encoded protein: CASSEFRGQGYGYTF.

This clonotype was recorded at least ten times. The chain links TRBV11-2 to TRBJ1-1; D unclear. The germline CDR1 and CDR2 sequences are SGHAT and FQNNGV. The V gene lost 4 bases and the J gene lost 11 bases, with 17 bases spanning the gap. The CDR3 spans 13 residues. CDR3 protein: CASSSEDGRGAFF. DNA for the CDR3: TGTGCCAGCAGCTCCGAGGATGGGAGAGGTGCTTTCTTT.

The rearrangement joins TRBV5-1 to TRBJ2-7, with 9 bases that match TRBD1. In germline, CDR1 is SGHRS, CDR2 YFSETQ. J was trimmed by 5 bases and V by 4 bases; bases with no gene match: 13. This CDR3 is built from 16 residues. Here the CDR3 reads CASSLSVGQGDHEQYF. Written as DNA, the CDR3 is TGCGCCAGCAGCCTGTCCGTGGGACAGGGCGACCACGAGCAGTACTTC.

The genes are TRBV9 and TRBJ2-3; D ambiguous. This CDR3 comprises 14 residues. The V gene's germline CDR1 is SGDLS and CDR2 YYNGEE. Trimming removed 0 bases from V and 2 bases from J, with 7 bases in between. The DNA of the CDR3 is TGTGCCAGCAGCGTAGTTGCAGACACAGATACGCAGTATTTT. Protein product: CASSVVADTDTQYF.

A note on this clonotype: This may come from a read error, since a much larger clone is one base off. V is TRBV20-1 and J is TRBJ2-7, with 9 bases aligning to TRBD2. The CDR3 totals 14 residues. V was pared by 3 bases and J by 7 bases, with 10 bases of the junction left unmatched. Germline lookup yields CDR1 DFQATT and CDR2 SNEGSKA (reference sequence). The DNA of the CDR3 is TGCAGTGCTAGTCCTAGCGGGGTTTTCAATGAGCAGTACTTC. Residues: CSASPSGVFNEQYF.

This clonotype was picked up many times. The rearrangement joins TRBV20-1 to TRBJ1-1; 7 nucleotides align to TRBD1. With V trimmed by 0 bases and J by 4 bases, 5 bases remained unmatched. CDR1 and CDR2 (germline): DFQATT, SNEGSKA (reference sequence). The CDR3 is 14 amino acids. CDR3 loop: CSARDQTGSTEAFF. CDR3 nucleotide sequence: TGCAGTGCTAGAGATCAGACAGGGAGCACTGAAGCTTTCTTT.

Concerning this clonotype: With a much larger clone just one base away, this may be a read error. This chain uses TRBV13 with TRBJ2-3, with 7 bases fitting TRBD2. Germline V CDR1 and CDR2: PRHDT, FYEKMQ (reference sequence). CDR3 size: 15 residues. The trim removed 5 bases at V and 6 bases at J, leaving 11 bases unmatched. The CDR3 sequence: CASSQGPREGDTQYF. As DNA, the CDR3 is TGTGCCAGCAGCCAGGGCCCCAGGGAGGGGGATACGCAGTATTTT.

A single count supports this clonotype. The chain joins TRBV29-1 to TRBJ1-4; weak D call: TRBD1 (5 bases). The length of the CDR3 is 12 residues. V shed 7 bases and J shed 7 bases, with 13 bases lying between them. Germline V gene data show CDR1 as SQVTM and CDR2 as ANQGSEA. In DNA, the CDR3 is TGCAGCGCCGGGGGTGGGGGTGAAAAACTGTTTTTT. This translates into CSAGGGGEKLFF.

Of note for this clonotype: A junction end diverges from the germline sequence, so it may reflect a read error. This chain connects TRBV13 to TRBJ2-7; 7 nucleotides align to TRBD1. CDR1 and CDR2 (germline): PRHDT, FYEKMQ (reference sequence). The CDR3 covers 16 residues. The CDR3 is CASSPSDRAVSNEQYF. The CDR3 DNA sequence: TGTGCCAGCAGCCCTTCAGACAGGGCAGTCTCCAACGAGCAGTACTTC.

This clonotype was detected ten times or more. The chain employs TRBV2 and TRBJ2-1, with TRBD2 matching over 7 bases. Germline V CDR1 and CDR2: SNHLY, FYNNEI. The junction had 8 bases not matched to a gene; V was cut back by 4 bases and J by 2 bases. The CDR3 extends over 16 amino acids. In DNA, the CDR3 is TGTGCCAGCAGTGGTCAACCGGGAGGTACCTACAATGAGCAGTTCTTC. Translation: CASSGQPGGTYNEQFF.

This clonotype was picked up many times. V is TRBV2 and J is TRBJ1-1; the D gene is possibly TRBD1 (6 bases). CDR1 is SNHLY and CDR2 is FYNNEI in the germline V gene. This CDR3 contains 15 residues. Trimming removed 4 bases from V and 8 bases from J, with 20 bases in between. As DNA, the CDR3 is TGTGCCAGCAGTGCGGGGGCAGAGGGACTATTCGAAGCTTTCTTT. Translated: CASSAGAEGLFEAFF.

In this sample, this clonotype turned up many times. The chain carries TRBV6-1 and TRBJ2-5, with 7 positions matching TRBD1. The CDR3 has 14 amino acids. The junction had 3 bases not matched to a gene; V was cut back by 5 bases and J by 0 bases. The germline gives CDR1 MNHNS, CDR2 SASEGT. This chain's CDR3 is CASSTQGYQETQYF. Written as DNA, the CDR3 is TGTGCCAGCAGTACACAGGGGTACCAAGAGACCCAGTACTTC.

About this clonotype: Germline is not matched at one junction end, which may reflect a read error. The V call is TRBV7-6, the J call TRBJ1-2; 7 bases line up with TRBD1. Per germline, CDR1 SGHVS and CDR2 FNYEAQ. The CDR3 consists of 15 residues. This CDR3 reads CASGLGGGANYGYTF. CDR3 coding DNA: TGTGCCAGCGGCTTAGGAGGGGGCGCGAACTATGGCTACACCTTC.

This clonotype has at least ten counts. The genes are TRBV20-1 and TRBJ1-6; 7 bases line up with TRBD1. Germline V gene data show CDR1 as DFQATT and CDR2 as SNEGSKA (reference sequence). The CDR3 length is 15 residues. J was trimmed by 8 bases and V by 5 bases; bases with no gene match: 12. CDR3 loop: CSAQGWGQLDSPLHF. The CDR3 DNA sequence: TGCAGTGCTCAGGGGTGGGGACAGCTTGATTCACCCCTCCACTTT.

This chain connects TRBV7-9 to TRBJ1-2; D gene unclear. The CDR3 is 14 residues long. Trimming took 4 bases from V and 4 from J, leaving 13 bases between them. From germline, CDR1 is SEHNR and CDR2 FQNEAQ (reference sequence). CDR3 protein: CASSSKTDFYGYTF. As DNA, the CDR3 is TGTGCCAGCAGCTCGAAGACGGATTTCTATGGCTACACCTTC.

Ten or more counts support this clonotype. The V call is TRBV6-5, the J call TRBJ1-5; no clear D gene. The germline CDR1 and CDR2 sequences are MNHEY and SVGAGI. V shed 0 bases and J shed 4 bases, with 7 bases lying between them. CDR3 length: 14 residues. As DNA, the CDR3 is TGTGCCAGCAGTTACTCGACTGGGAATCAGCCCCAGCATTTT. This translates into CASSYSTGNQPQHF.

This clonotype was seen ten or more times. The CDR3 loop reads CASSLAWESYNEQFF. The DNA for the CDR3 is TGCGCCAGCAGCTTGGCGTGGGAGTCCTACAATGAGCAGTTCTTC. J is TRBJ2-1 and V is TRBV5-1, with D possibly TRBD2 on 5 matching bases. Trimming shortened V by 0 bases and J by 1 base, and 8 bases separated the two germline ends. The CDR3 contains 15 residues. CDR1 is SGHRS and CDR2 is YFSETQ in the germline V gene.